This T cell receptor beta chain was recorded in a study of regulatory T cells in long-lasting Graves disease. The CDR3 spans 11 residues. In germline, CDR1 is MDHEN, CDR2 SYDVKM. Trimming took off 8 bases at V and 5 bases at J, with 9 bases between the two ends. Sequencing libraries for TCR beta were prepared with iRepertoire HTBI primers and Arm-PCR of CDR3 regions. TCRdb re-derived calls from the multiplex PCR reads in MiXCR, one entry per CDR3 protein. The repertoire holds some 490,000 distinct CDR3 sequences, about 11% seen once, with more than 8% in the top ten. Time point in this sample: newly diagnosed GD, antithyroid drugs for less than 3 months. Researchers made the TCR library from RNA that was extracted from PBMCs. This clonotype was counted ten times or more. These data were likewise used in another study, on T cells in Graves' hyperthyroidism and ophthalmopathy.

Material: peripheral blood mononuclear cells (PBMCs), obtained at new diagnosis, from a patient treated with antithyroid drugs. The TCR originated in a woman younger than 45 with Graves disease. The chain couples TRBV28 to TRBJ1-1; D ambiguous. The CDR3 coding sequence is TGTGCCAGCCCCTCTCTTACTGAAGCTTTCTTT. Amino acids: CASPSLTEAFF.